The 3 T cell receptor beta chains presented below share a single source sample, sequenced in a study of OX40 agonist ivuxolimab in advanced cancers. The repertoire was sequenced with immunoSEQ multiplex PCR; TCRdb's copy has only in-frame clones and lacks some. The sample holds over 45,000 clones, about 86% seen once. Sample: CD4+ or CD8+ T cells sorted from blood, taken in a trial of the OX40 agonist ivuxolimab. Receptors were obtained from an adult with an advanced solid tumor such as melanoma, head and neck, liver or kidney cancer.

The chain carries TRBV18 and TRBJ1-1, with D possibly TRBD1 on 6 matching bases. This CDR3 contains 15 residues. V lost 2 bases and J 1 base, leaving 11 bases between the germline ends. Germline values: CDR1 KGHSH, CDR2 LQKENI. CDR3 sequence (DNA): TGTGCCAGCTCACCAACGTCCAGGGGGAACACTGAAGCTTTCTTT. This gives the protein CASSPTSRGNTEAFF.

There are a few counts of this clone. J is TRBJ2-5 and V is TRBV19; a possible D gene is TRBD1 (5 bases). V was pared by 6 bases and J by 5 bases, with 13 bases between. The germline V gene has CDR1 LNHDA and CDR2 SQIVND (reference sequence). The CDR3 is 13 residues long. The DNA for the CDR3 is TGTGCCAGTAGACCGACAGACCTCGAGACCCAGTACTTC. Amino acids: CASRPTDLETQYF. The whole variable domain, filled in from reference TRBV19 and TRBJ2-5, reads DGGITQSPKYLFRKEGQNVTLSCEQNLNHDAMYWYRQDPGQGLRLIYYSQIVNDFQKGDIAEGYSVSREKKESFPLTVTSAQKNPTAFYLCASRPTDLETQYFGPGTRLLVL.

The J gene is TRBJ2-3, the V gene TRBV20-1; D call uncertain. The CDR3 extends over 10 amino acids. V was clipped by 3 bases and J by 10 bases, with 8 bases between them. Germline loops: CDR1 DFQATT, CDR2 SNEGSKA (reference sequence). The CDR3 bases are TGCAGTGCTAGTGGGCGGCCGCAGTATTTT. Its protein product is CSASGRPQYF.